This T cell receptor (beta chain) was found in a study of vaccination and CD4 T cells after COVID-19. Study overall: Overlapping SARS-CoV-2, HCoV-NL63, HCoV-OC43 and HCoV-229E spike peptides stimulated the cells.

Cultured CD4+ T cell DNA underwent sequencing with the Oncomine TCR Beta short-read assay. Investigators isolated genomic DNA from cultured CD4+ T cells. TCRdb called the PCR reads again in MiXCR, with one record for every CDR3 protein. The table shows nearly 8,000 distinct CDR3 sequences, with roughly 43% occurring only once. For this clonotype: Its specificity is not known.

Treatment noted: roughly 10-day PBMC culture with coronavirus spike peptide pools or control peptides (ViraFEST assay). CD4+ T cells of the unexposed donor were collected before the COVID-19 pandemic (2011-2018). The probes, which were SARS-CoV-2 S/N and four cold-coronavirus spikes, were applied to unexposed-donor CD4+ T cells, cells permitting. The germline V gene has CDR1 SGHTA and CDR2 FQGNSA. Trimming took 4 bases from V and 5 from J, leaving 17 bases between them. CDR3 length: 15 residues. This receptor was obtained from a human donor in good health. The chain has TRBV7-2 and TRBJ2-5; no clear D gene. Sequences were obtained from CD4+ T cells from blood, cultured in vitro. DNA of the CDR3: TGTGCCAGCAGCTCCCCATTCCCAAGGCGGGAGACCCAGTACTTC. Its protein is CASSSPFPRRETQYF.